The next 16 T cell receptor beta chains were all read from a single sample in a study of T-cell reconstitution after alpha-beta-depleted transplantation in children. Library preparation (for TCRbeta) was performed with unique molecular identifiers. Via MiXCR, TCRdb re-called the PCR reads, giving one row per CDR3 protein. This table has around 130,000 distinct CDR3 sequences, 8% to 10% appearing once. The sequencing used PBMCs, mostly from graft donor cells, collected 180 days after TCRalphabeta/CD19-depleted stem cell transplant. Receptors were obtained from a girl under two years old who had a stem cell transplant for combined immunodeficiency, so the T cells may come from the graft donor.

J is TRBJ1-2 and V is TRBV5-1; D is perhaps TRBD1 (6 bases). Germline V gene sequence: CDR1 SGHRS, CDR2 YFSETQ. Trimming removed 0 bases at V and 4 bases at J, with 13 bases between. This CDR3 region has 15 residues. DNA for the CDR3: TGCGCCAGCAGCTTGGTCTCAGGGGCGGCCTATGGCTACACCTTC. This encodes CASSLVSGAAYGYTF.

V is TRBV11-2 and J is TRBJ1-4; D remains unclear. The CDR3 totals 13 residues. Germline CDR1 is SGHAT and CDR2 is FQNNGV. V lost 5 bases and J lost 7, with 11 bases in between. The CDR3 DNA reads TGTGCCAGCAGCCCGGGCCGCGGTGAAAAACTGTTTTTT. Its protein is CASSPGRGEKLFF.

The chain recombines TRBV6-1 with TRBJ2-7; D gene unclear. CDR1 MNHNS and CDR2 SASEGT come from the germline V gene. Trimming stripped 4 bases from V and 6 bases from J, with 4 bases between. The CDR3 has 10 residues. CDR3: CASSVVEQYF. The CDR3 DNA sequence: TGTGCCAGCAGTGTCGTCGAGCAGTACTTC.

The V call is TRBV21-1, the J call TRBJ2-7; the table's D call, TRBD2, was not checked against the DNA. TRBV21-1 is tagged as a pseudogene. The CDR3 has 15 amino acids. CDR3 DNA sequence: TGTGCCAGCAGTGGTTTACTAGCGACTACCTACGAGCAGTACTTC. Translating it yields CASSGLLATTYEQYF.

This clonotype is a singleton in its sample. V is TRBV20-1 and J is TRBJ1-5, with 7 bases lining up with TRBD1. V shed 5 bases, J shed 4 bases, and the junction held 17 bases outside the gene matches. This CDR3 has 17 residues. CDR1 is DFQATT and CDR2 is SNEGSKA in the germline V gene (reference sequence). CDR3 protein: CSASRQGLRPYNQPQHF. The CDR3 coding sequence is TGCAGTGCTTCCCGACAGGGTTTAAGACCCTATAATCAGCCCCAGCATTTT.

This chain uses TRBV7-9 with TRBJ2-5; tentative D call: TRBD2 (6 bases). The CDR3 sequence is 15 residues long. Germline values: CDR1 SEHNR, CDR2 FQNEAQ (reference sequence). Between the trimmed V and J ends, which lost 3 bases and 0 bases, there was a span of 11 bases. The CDR3 loop is CASSFPRGYQETQYF. In DNA, the CDR3 is TGTGCCAGCAGCTTTCCCCGGGGGTACCAAGAGACCCAGTACTTC.

The CDR3 sequence is CAISEWDLNNEQFF. CDR3 nucleotide sequence: TGTGCCATCAGTGAATGGGACCTGAACAATGAGCAGTTCTTC. The chain carries TRBV10-3 and TRBJ2-1; D is tentatively TRBD1 or TRBD2 (5 bases each). Germline V gene sequence: CDR1 ENHRY, CDR2 SYGVKD. The germline V and J ends were trimmed by 3 bases and 5 bases, with 11 bases remaining between them. The CDR3 consists of 14 residues.

The table lists this clonotype with a few counts. The rearrangement uses TRBV3-1 and TRBJ2-5, with 12 bases fitting TRBD2. The CDR3 length is 16 residues. J lost 7 bases, V lost 4 bases, and 10 bases had no gene match. Germline CDR1 and CDR2: LGHDT and YNNKEL (reference sequence). CDR3 bases: TGTGCCAGCAGCCCCTCCCTAGCGGGGGGGCTCGGGACCCAGTACTTC. Translated: CASSPSLAGGLGTQYF.

The chain couples TRBV10-2 to TRBJ2-1, with 9 bases that match TRBD2. CDR1 WSHSY and CDR2 SAAADI come from the germline V gene. This CDR3 region has 18 residues. Trimming took 7 bases from V and 3 from J; bases not matched to a gene: 16. The chain's CDR3 is CASTKKLRRTSDYNEQFF. Written as DNA, the CDR3 is TGCGCCAGCACGAAGAAGCTACGTAGGACTAGCGACTACAATGAGCAGTTCTTC.

The table lists this clonotype with a few counts. This chain uses TRBV20-1 with TRBJ1-1; 8 bases fit TRBD1. There are 13 residues in the CDR3. Per germline, CDR1 DFQATT and CDR2 SNEGSKA (reference sequence). V shed 1 base and J 9 bases; nucleotides not matched to a gene: 7. The CDR3 sequence is CSARGQGTGKAFF. The DNA for the CDR3 is TGCAGTGCTAGAGGACAGGGGACGGGGAAAGCTTTCTTT.

This chain joins TRBV18 and TRBJ2-4; 11 nucleotides line up with TRBD2. The CDR3 is 19 amino acids. CDR1 is KGHSH, CDR2 LQKENI, per germline. V shed 5 bases, J shed 1 base, and the junction held 13 bases outside the gene matches. The CDR3 loop reads CASSAPGLAAPGAKNIQYF. The CDR3, as DNA: TGTGCCAGCTCAGCTCCGGGACTAGCGGCCCCCGGGGCCAAAAACATTCAGTACTTC.

The chain employs TRBV7-2 and TRBJ2-1; no firm D call. V was pared by 1 base and J by 3 bases, with 7 bases between. CDR1 and CDR2 from the germline V gene are SGHTA and FQGNSA. CDR3 length: 14 residues. CDR3: CASSLDTLYNEQFF. CDR3 nucleotides: TGTGCCAGCAGCTTAGATACGCTCTACAATGAGCAGTTCTTC.

This clonotype was counted between two and nine times. The chain joins TRBV20-1 to TRBJ2-5; D is perhaps TRBD2 (6 bases). With 2 bases removed from V and 4 bases from J, the gap between germline ends came to 38 bases. Germline-derived CDR1 and CDR2 are DFQATT and SNEGSKA (reference sequence). The CDR3 covers 22 residues. The CDR3: CSARPLFRDLPGTQNRGETQYF. The CDR3 DNA is TGCAGTGCTAGACCTCTATTCAGGGACTTACCTGGGACTCAGAATCGGGGAGAGACCCAGTACTTC.

This clonotype was seen a few times. J is TRBJ2-5 and V is TRBV6-1, with 10 bases identical to TRBD1. The CDR3 runs to 17 residues. The germline gives CDR1 MNHNS, CDR2 SASEGT. Losses at the gene ends were 0 bases for V and 5 bases for J; bases not matched to a gene: 9. Written as DNA, the CDR3 is TGTGCCAGCAGTGAAGCACCTACGGGACAGGGGTTGGAGACCCAGTACTTC. Its translation is CASSEAPTGQGLETQYF.

This clonotype was found a few times. V usage is TRBV20-1 and J usage is TRBJ2-7; 9 bases are a match to TRBD2. CDR1 is DFQATT, CDR2 SNEGSKA, per germline (reference sequence). This CDR3 is built from 16 residues. J was trimmed by 3 bases and V by 0 bases; bases with no gene match: 9. The CDR3 DNA reads TGCAGTGCTAGAGATCTGGGTAAAGCGGGGGGCTACGAGCAGTACTTC. Protein sequence: CSARDLGKAGGYEQYF.

Comments on this clonotype: The junction differs from germline at one of its ends, possibly a read error. The rearrangement uses TRBV18 and TRBJ2-7, with TRBD2 matching over 9 bases. The CDR3 extends over 16 amino acids. Germline CDR1 reads KGHSH; CDR2 reads LQKENI. Here the CDR3 DNA reads TGTGCCAGCTCGCCACAGACTAGCGGCCACTCCTACGAGCAGTACTTC. Its protein product is CASSPQTSGHSYEQYF.